Detailed here is one T cell receptor (beta chain). This clone was seen a few times. No cognate antigen has been identified for it. Base qualities are missing; no much larger clone stands one base away. TCR CDR3 regions were amplified from genomic DNA by multiplex PCR using the deep immunoSEQ assay. For each cell subset, the extracted genomic DNA was distributed evenly across all wells of several immunoSEQ 96-well plates, and each plate served as one replicate. Each replicate PCR for sorted subsets received around 200 ng genomic DNA, equal to tens of thousands of T cell genomes. The purified libraries were quantified using a Qubit 3.0 fluorometer, sized with a Bioanalyzer 2100, and then quantified again using the KAPA Library Quantification kit. A separate single-read 150-cycle Illumina NextSeq 550 flow cell was used to sequence each immunoSEQ 96-well plate. The study's own analysis went as follows. Because only junctional sequences without quality scores were contained in the immunoSEQ output, filtering matching that applied to full-length reads could not be performed. Sequences were annotated with PyIR, a Python wrapper for IgBLAST v1.9, using IMGT germline references to assign V/J genes and CDR3. Any read was removed if the V/J assignment was weak (E-value above 1e-6), the CDR3 was missing, or the read contained stop codons, out-of-frame junctions, or ambiguous translated residues. V3J clonotypes were defined as sequences sharing the same inferred V gene, J gene, and CDR3 amino acid sequence. Percentage overlap between repertoires was computed as shared unique clonotypes divided by the size of the smaller repertoire. Three approaches were used to assess repertoire richness: RTK rarefaction, the Chao1 estimator, and Recon v2.1 estimates of unobserved clonotypes. Generation probabilities were computed with OLGA for all TCRbeta clonotypes obtained by the gDNA method from a handful of donors. The immuneACCESS repertoire file appears here via TCRdb, limited to in-frame rearrangements. These files lack a portion of the clones; in checked studies, under half of the deficit traces to unresolved V genes, and the cause of the others is not known. V, J and clone size are taken as reported in that table, and D and trimming were inferred from the DNA itself. The sample table holds approximately 120,000 clones, of which roughly two thirds were seen once. About 22% of the sample comes from the top ten.

The donors were healthy, HIV-negative adults who had no recently reported acute infections or vaccinations. Every donor was a Caucasian adult residing in Nashville, Tennessee, USA. CD8 memory samples combined magnetically selected CD45RO+ cells with CCR7-negative CD45RA+ effector memory (TemRA) cells. Blood was collected by leukapheresis, and PBMCs were isolated by Ficoll-Histopaque density gradient centrifugation and then cryopreserved in liquid nitrogen vapor phase. Purity and quantity of every magnetically sorted T cell population were checked by analytical flow cytometry. Genomic DNA was isolated from each sorted fraction and quantified by UV absorbance on a Nanodrop 2000c. The CDR3 holds 15 amino acids from the cysteine to the phenylalanine. The retained sequence is limited to the CDR3, 45 bases, with the frame set at the first base. V trim: 6 bases; J trim: 4 bases; unmatched bases: 4. Per the germline V gene, MRHNA is the CDR1 and SNTAGT is the CDR2.

These data belong to a study of shared clonotypes between healthy human individuals (dated by TCRdb to between 2020 and 2021). About the full investigation: A few men and two women, aged 18 to 49 years, made up the cohort. For each donor, CD4 naive and CD4 memory were each given three plates, CD8 naive was given two plates, and CD8 memory was given one plate. To estimate repertoire size and how much clonotypes are shared between individuals, the study performed deep sequencing of blood TCR repertoires from 4 to 6 healthy adults. To increase sequencing depth and limit assay-specific biases, different laboratories used diverse techniques to prepare libraries and sequence TCR repertoires. Leukapheresis yielded between about 0.9 and 8.9 billion PBMCs per donor.

What the study reported, not specific to this receptor: Rarefaction of sorted-subset datasets indicated incomplete sequencing despite the large sequencing depth. Only blood was sampled, and tissue TCR repertoires likely differ from those in blood. Estimated clonotype richness was generally larger for naive than for memory subsets. Compared with non-shared clonotypes, clonotypes shared by all four sorted-subset donors had higher generation probabilities. Because the study included a small number of donors, the genetic and exposure-history diversity represented was limited. Pairwise subsampling led to the expectation that sequencing depth would affect the degree of clonotype sharing among donors. About 4.5% of naive CD4, 3.5% of naive CD8, 2.3% of memory CD4, and less than 0.45% of memory CD8 clonotypes were shared across a handful of donors.

This sequence originates from a woman aged 25 to 39 in good health. The V and J genes are TRBV6-4 and TRBJ2-1, and 12 junctional nucleotides match TRBD2. Sequencing input: memory CD8+ T cells sorted from blood. The label giving this sample's cell subset or site can be read as: CD45RO+ cells pooled with CCR7-negative TemRA cells. The CDR3 here reads CASSATSGSYNEQFF. The nucleotides are TGTGCCAGCAGCGCGACTAGCGGGAGTTACAATGAGCAGTTCTTC.